The 2 T cell receptor beta chains in this list originate from one sample, sequenced in a study of blood T cell repertoires in COVID-19. Generated by immunoSEQ multiplex PCR, the TCRdb table keeps only in-frame clones and is missing some. The sample shows under 200,000 clones, 65% to 85% of them seen only once. What was sequenced was PBMCs or T cells enriched from blood (not recorded which). Receptor source: a woman in her fifties or sixties in a cohort exposed to, infected with or recovered from COVID-19 (not recorded which).

The chain carries TRBV11-2 and TRBJ2-7; 11 nucleotides line up with TRBD1. Trimming cost V 5 bases and J 9 bases; bases outside gene matches: 12. The CDR3 has 15 amino acids. The germline V gene has CDR1 SGHAT and CDR2 FQNNGV. The CDR3 sequence is CASSRTGTGGDGQYF. The CDR3 DNA is TGTGCCAGCAGCCGTACTGGGACAGGGGGTGACGGGCAGTACTTC.

This clone has just one count. This chain connects TRBV15 to TRBJ2-5; perhaps TRBD1 as D (5 bases). Trimming stripped 1 base from V and 2 bases from J, with 8 bases between. The CDR3 covers 14 residues. Germline lookup yields CDR1 LNHNV and CDR2 YYDKDF (reference sequence). This CDR3 reads CATSRVAGQETQYF. CDR3 DNA sequence: TGTGCCACCAGCAGAGTGGCAGGGCAAGAGACCCAGTACTTC.